This T cell receptor beta chain stems from a study of blood T cells in healthy people across ages. The sample holds many counts of this clonotype. Its antigen remains unknown. Donors each provided 9.5 to 10 milliliters of peripheral blood. They isolated at least 6 million PBMCs from each sample. Per sample, at least 5.5 micrograms of total RNA were extracted. Findings and caveats of the study: Older age went with lower TCR beta diversity per million T cells, in a roughly linear way.

J gave up 2 bases and V 4 bases, and 6 bases lay outside the gene matches. There are 14 residues in the CDR3. Per germline, CDR1 SQVTM and CDR2 ANQGSEA. A second PCR of 7 to 11 cycles used a sample-barcoded 5' primer and a J-beta primer mix. TCRdb independently ran MiXCR on the 5' RACE reads; one entry per CDR3 protein. This sample has 1.5 million to 2 million distinct CDR3 sequences, with roughly a third found just once. The chain couples TRBV29-1 to TRBJ2-7; 9 positions match TRBD1. Source material: blood. This clonotype was obtained from a woman aged 25 to 39 in good health. CDR3 DNA: TGCAGCGTTGTCCGGGACAGGGACCCCTACGAGCAGTACTTC. Its protein product is CSVVRDRDPYEQYF.